The clone carrying this TCR beta chain was observed many times. What it binds is not known. Memory CD4+ T cells were sorted as CD4+CD45RO+CD25- cells. The study, taken as a whole, reports: The TCR gene usage of tumor memory CD4+ T cells clustered together with blood and lymph node memory CD4+ cells and with lymph node naive CD4+ cells. The larger-cohort validation was restricted to a single TCR beta V-J rearrangement rather than whole repertoires.

Germline-derived CDR1 and CDR2 are DFQATT and SNEGSKA (reference sequence). The CDR3 is 13 residues long. V dropped 5 bases and J dropped 10 bases, with 18 bases sitting between them. Semi-nested PCR with Nested Universal Primer A followed constant-region reverse priming of full-length variable regions. In TCRdb, the 5' RACE reads were re-called with MiXCR into one record per CDR3 protein. The sample has around 52,000 distinct CDR3 sequences, 25% to 30% seen once. Material: tumor-infiltrating memory CD4+ T cells sorted from the breast tumor. The sample's subset: memory CD4+ T cells, CD4+CD45RO+CD25-. The V call is TRBV20-1, the J call TRBJ2-1; tentative D call: TRBD2 (5 bases). The receptor's source is a female donor with breast cancer. The CDR3 DNA follows: TGCAGTGCTCCCCCAGTTACGGGGTACGAGCAGTTCTTC. Protein sequence: CSAPPVTGYEQFF.